Below are 21 T cell receptor beta chains sequenced from a single sample in a study of T-cell memory formation after mild COVID-19. One entry per CDR3 protein, called by TCRdb with MiXCR from the 5' RACE reads. Of 550,000 to 600,000 distinct CDR3 sequences in the sample, roughly 20% were seen once. The material sequenced was PBMCs or a T cell subset sorted from them (not recorded which). These receptors were obtained from an adult woman who had mild COVID-19 (a few samples of this study predate the infection). Cell type and time point are not known.

This clonotype was counted ten times or more. The gene calls are TRBV7-3 and TRBJ1-6; no clear D. Per germline, CDR1 SGHTA and CDR2 FQGTGA. V was pared by 5 bases and J by 0 bases, with 8 bases between. The CDR3 has 15 residues. CDR3 protein: CASSLGPSYNSPLHF. In nucleotides, the CDR3 is TGTGCCAGCAGCCTAGGGCCCTCCTATAATTCACCCCTCCACTTT.

This clonotype was picked up a small number of times. V is TRBV12-5 and J is TRBJ1-2, with TRBD1 as a possible D gene (5 bases). This CDR3 is built from 12 residues. Germline V gives CDR1 LGHNT, CDR2 FRNRAP. The germline V and J ends were trimmed by 4 bases and 8 bases, with 11 bases remaining between them. The CDR3: CASGSFGGGYTF. The CDR3 DNA reads TGTGCTAGTGGTTCTTTCGGGGGAGGCTACACCTTC.

This chain links TRBV18 with TRBJ2-3; tentatively, D is TRBD1 (5 bases). From germline, CDR1 is KGHSH and CDR2 LQKENI. V was clipped by 4 bases and J by 2 bases, with 22 bases between them. This CDR3 comprises 18 residues. The CDR3 sequence: CASSHLSSVLGPTDTQYF. The CDR3 nucleotides are TGTGCCAGCTCACATCTTAGTTCGGTTCTGGGGCCCACAGATACGCAGTATTTT. The full variable domain, its missing parts supplied by reference TRBV18 and TRBJ2-3, is NAGVMQNPRHLVRRRGQEARLRCSPMKGHSHVYWYRQLPEEGLKFMVYLQKENIIDESGMPKERFSAEFPKEGPSILRIQQVVRGDSAAYFCASSHLSSVLGPTDTQYFGPGTRLTVL.

The chain combines TRBV29-1 with TRBJ1-2; TRBD1 matches 9 bases. With V trimmed by 5 bases and J by 4 bases, 11 bases remained unmatched. Germline CDR1 reads SQVTM; CDR2 reads ANQGSEA. The CDR3 is 15 residues long. CDR3 protein: CSVPAPGQGGYGYTF. The CDR3 nucleotides are TGCAGCGTTCCCGCTCCGGGACAGGGAGGCTATGGCTACACCTTC.

This clonotype turned up a few times. The chain carries TRBV2 and TRBJ1-5; possible D gene TRBD1, 5 bases. This CDR3 contains 13 residues. V gave up 7 bases and J gave up 4 bases, with 11 bases separating them. CDR1 is SNHLY and CDR2 is FYNNEI in the germline V gene. The CDR3 protein is CASKGFENQPQHF. The CDR3 DNA reads TGTGCCAGCAAGGGGTTTGAGAATCAGCCCCAGCATTTT.

The rearrangement uses TRBV4-2 and TRBJ2-1; 16 bases match TRBD2. V gave up 1 base and J gave up 6 bases; unmatched junction bases: 6. CDR1 and CDR2 from the germline V gene are LGHNA and YNFKEQ. The CDR3 consists of 18 residues. CDR3 nucleotides: TGTGCCAGCAGCCAAGCGGGACTAGCGGGAGGGTCACGCAATGAGCAGTTCTTC. Protein: CASSQAGLAGGSRNEQFF.

This clonotype was observed at least ten times. The chain couples TRBV7-8 to TRBJ2-5; maybe TRBD2 (5 bases). Trimming took off 4 bases at V and 9 bases at J, with 9 bases between the two ends. This CDR3 is 11 amino acids long. Germline V gene lookup returns CDR1 SGHVS and CDR2 FQNEAQ. The DNA for the CDR3 is TGTGCCAGCAGCTACCCGGGATCCCAGTACTTC. This encodes CASSYPGSQYF.

This sequence joins TRBV7-9 and TRBJ2-1; D is uncertain. The germline CDR1 and CDR2 sequences are SEHNR and FQNEAQ (reference sequence). Trimming cost V 1 base and J 0 bases, with 13 bases left between them. This CDR3 is built from 17 residues. CDR3 nucleotides: TGTGCCAGCAGCTTAGGGCTACGAAGAGACTCCTACAATGAGCAGTTCTTC. Its protein is CASSLGLRRDSYNEQFF.

This sequence joins TRBV12-3 or TRBV12-4 and TRBJ1-1; 8 bases are a match to TRBD1. The length of the CDR3 is 16 residues. V shed 6 bases and J 3 bases; nucleotides not matched to a gene: 12. The CDR3 protein is CASSQPTGASDTEAFF. CDR3 in DNA: TGTGCCAGCAGCCAACCGACAGGGGCGTCCGACACTGAAGCTTTCTTT.

The chain uses TRBV27 and TRBJ2-1; D is perhaps TRBD2 (6 bases). Per the germline V gene, CDR1 is MNHEY and CDR2 is SMNVEV (reference sequence). Trimming pared 5 bases from V and 5 bases from J, leaving 16 bases between. The CDR3 spans 15 residues. CDR3 DNA sequence: TGTGCCAGCAGTCGCCCTAGCGCCATTCACAATGAGCAGTTCTTC. Its protein is CASSRPSAIHNEQFF.

There are a few counts of this clonotype. The J gene is TRBJ2-7, the V gene TRBV7-9; D call uncertain. The CDR3 runs 14 residues. Looked up from germline, CDR1 is SEHNR and CDR2 is FQNEAQ (reference sequence). The V and J ends lost 0 bases and 2 bases respectively, with 8 bases between them. For the CDR3, the DNA is TGTGCCAGCAGCTTAGCTGGGGTCCCCTACGAGCAGTACTTC. It is translated as CASSLAGVPYEQYF.

This clonotype was observed a handful of times. The chain combines TRBV15 with TRBJ2-7; 8 bases are shared with TRBD2. Germline V gives CDR1 LNHNV, CDR2 YYDKDF (reference sequence). The CDR3 sequence is 14 residues long. V shed 9 bases and J 0 bases; nucleotides not matched to a gene: 7. DNA for the CDR3: TGTGCCACGGGCACTAGCGGACCCTCCTACGAGCAGTACTTC. Translation: CATGTSGPSYEQYF.

The chain couples TRBV2 to TRBJ2-3, with 9 bases fitting TRBD2. The CDR3 covers 15 residues. From germline, CDR1 is SNHLY and CDR2 FYNNEI. The J segment lost 1 base and the V segment lost 5 bases, leaving 4 bases of the junction unmatched. The CDR3 coding sequence is TGTGCCAGCAGTAAGCCTAGCGGGGGCACAGATACGCAGTATTTT. It yields the protein CASSKPSGGTDTQYF.

This clonotype has more than one count but fewer than ten. The chain couples TRBV10-2 to TRBJ2-7; 10 nucleotides line up with TRBD2. Germline V gives CDR1 WSHSY, CDR2 SAAADI. With 2 bases clipped from V and 4 bases from J, the junction kept 8 bases outside the gene matches. The CDR3 length is 16 residues. CDR3 region: CASSEIESSGGYEQYF. CDR3 in DNA: TGCGCCAGCAGTGAGATAGAGTCTAGCGGGGGTTACGAGCAGTACTTC.

In this sample, this clonotype turned up a few times. The chain couples TRBV19 to TRBJ1-3; D gene uncertain. The V gene's germline CDR1 is LNHDA and CDR2 SQIVND (reference sequence). Trimming stripped 0 bases from V and 0 bases from J, with 6 bases between. The CDR3 has 15 residues. The CDR3 sequence is CASSIDRNSGNTIYF. As DNA, the CDR3 is TGTGCCAGTAGTATAGATAGGAACTCTGGAAACACCATATATTTT.

The rearrangement uses TRBV5-1 and TRBJ2-2; D call uncertain. This CDR3 region has 13 residues. Trimming pared 2 bases from V and 5 bases from J, leaving 7 bases between. Germline CDR1 reads SGHRS; CDR2 reads YFSETQ. The chain's CDR3 is CASSFLSTGELFF. The CDR3 region has the DNA TGCGCCAGCAGCTTCCTGTCGACCGGGGAGCTGTTTTTT.

V and J are TRBV7-9 and TRBJ2-2; 7 bases line up with TRBD2. J gave up 5 bases and V 11 bases, and 8 bases lay outside the gene matches. The V gene's germline CDR1 is SEHNR and CDR2 FQNEAQ (reference sequence). This CDR3 contains 13 residues. The chain's CDR3 is CAAGEVATGELFF. DNA of the CDR3: TGTGCCGCGGGGGAGGTGGCGACCGGGGAGCTGTTTTTT.

This clonotype was detected only a few times. The gene calls are TRBV20-1 and TRBJ2-7; 8 bases fit TRBD2. The CDR3 is 19 residues long. The trim removed 1 base at V and 5 bases at J, leaving 22 bases unmatched. Germline assignment: CDR1 DFQATT and CDR2 SNEGSKA (reference sequence). The CDR3 region has the DNA TGCAGTGCTAGAGTCCCCCCGGGGGCGGTAGCGGGGAAGACTGACGAGCAGTACTTC. Its translation: CSARVPPGAVAGKTDEQYF.

The CDR3 DNA reads as TGTGCCAGCAGCCTCCTCCGGGGGATAGTCGGGGAGCTGTTTTTT. Protein sequence: CASSLLRGIVGELFF. The rearrangement uses TRBV7-9 and TRBJ2-2; possibly TRBD2 for D (6 bases). V shed 5 bases and J shed 7 bases, with 17 bases lying between them. The CDR3 is 15 residues long. Germline V gene sequence: CDR1 SEHNR, CDR2 FQNEAQ (reference sequence).

The chain is built from TRBV3-1 and TRBJ1-5; tentative D call: TRBD1 (5 bases). The CDR3 is made up of 17 amino acids. V lost 0 bases and J 1 base, leaving 13 bases between the germline ends. CDR1 is LGHDT, CDR2 YNNKEL, per germline (reference sequence). The CDR3 here is CASSQDRGGLSNQPQHF. The CDR3 region has the DNA TGTGCCAGCAGCCAAGATCGCGGGGGGTTAAGCAATCAGCCCCAGCATTTT.

This rearrangement joins TRBV6-6 to TRBJ2-3, with 7 bases lining up with TRBD2. With V trimmed by 3 bases and J by 6 bases, 12 bases remained unmatched. Germline assignment: CDR1 MNHNY and CDR2 SVGAGI (reference sequence). This CDR3 spans 16 amino acids. CDR3 residues: CASSYPGGSGWDTQYF. Here the CDR3 DNA reads TGTGCCAGCAGTTATCCGGGCGGGAGTGGATGGGATACGCAGTATTTT.